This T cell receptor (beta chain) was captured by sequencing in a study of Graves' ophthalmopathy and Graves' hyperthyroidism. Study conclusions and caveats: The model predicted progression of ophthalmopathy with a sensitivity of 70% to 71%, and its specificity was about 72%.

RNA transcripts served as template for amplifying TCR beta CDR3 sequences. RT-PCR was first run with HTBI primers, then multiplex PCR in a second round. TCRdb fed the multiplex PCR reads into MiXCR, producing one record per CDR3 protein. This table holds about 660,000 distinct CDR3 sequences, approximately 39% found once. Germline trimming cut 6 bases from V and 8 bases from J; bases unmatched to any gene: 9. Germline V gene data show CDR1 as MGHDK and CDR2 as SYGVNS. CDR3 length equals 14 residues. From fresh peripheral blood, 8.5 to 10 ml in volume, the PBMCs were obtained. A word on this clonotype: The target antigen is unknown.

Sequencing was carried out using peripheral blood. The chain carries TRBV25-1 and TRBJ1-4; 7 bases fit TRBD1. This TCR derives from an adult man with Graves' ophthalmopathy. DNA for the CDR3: TGTGCCAGCAGAGCCAGACAGGGTCAGGAAAAACTGTTTTTT. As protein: CASRARQGQEKLFF.